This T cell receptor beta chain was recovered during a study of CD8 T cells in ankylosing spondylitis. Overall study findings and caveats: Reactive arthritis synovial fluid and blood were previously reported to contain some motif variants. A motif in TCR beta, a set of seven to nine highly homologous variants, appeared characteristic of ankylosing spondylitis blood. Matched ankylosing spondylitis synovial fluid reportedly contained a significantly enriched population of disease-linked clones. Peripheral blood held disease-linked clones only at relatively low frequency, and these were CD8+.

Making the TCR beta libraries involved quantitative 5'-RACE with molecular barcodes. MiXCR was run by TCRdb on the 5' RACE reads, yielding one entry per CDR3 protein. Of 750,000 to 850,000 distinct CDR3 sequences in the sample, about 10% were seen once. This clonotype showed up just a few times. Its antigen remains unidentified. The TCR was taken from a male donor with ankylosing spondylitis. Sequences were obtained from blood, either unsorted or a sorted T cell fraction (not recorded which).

The chain's CDR3 is CASSPHGAGLNEKLFF. CDR3 DNA sequence: TGTGCCAGCAGCCCCCACGGGGCAGGACTAAATGAAAAACTGTTTTTT. The rearrangement joins TRBV7-9 to TRBJ1-4; D might be TRBD1 (5 bases). V was pared by 5 bases and J by 5 bases, with 18 bases between. CDR1 is SEHNR, CDR2 FQNEAQ, per germline (reference sequence). The CDR3 contains 16 residues.